A single TCR beta chain is shown here with its context. Its antigen specificity is not known. It has no much larger one-base neighbor in the sample; base qualities were not kept. Library prep was done by the immunoSEQ multiplex PCR assay. A mixture of 60 forward primers for TCR Vbeta segments and 13 reverse primers for TCR Jbeta segments was used in the multiplex PCR. Amplification of the CDR3 region of rearranged TCR beta genes was performed with a multiplex PCR assay on genomic DNA. On the Illumina HiSeq System, the amplified TCR beta libraries were sequenced as 87-base-pair reads. In the original analysis: Across the 670 or so repertoires, a later analysis counted 80 million or so unique TCR beta chains, 9 million to 14 million of which were shared by at least two donors. Raw reads were error-corrected and collapsed into unique sequences by a nearest-neighbor algorithm in which closely related sequences were merged to remove PCR and sequencing errors. CDR3 sequences were aligned to IMGT reference sequences to assign V, D and J gene segments. For a sequence to be retained, a match of at least six nucleotides was required to both a V gene segment and a J gene segment. A rearrangement counted as productive if the CDR3 had no stop codons and remained in frame with V and J, and every other rearrangement counted as non-productive. CDR3 was defined by IMGT convention, running from the second conserved V-encoded cysteine to the conserved J-encoded phenylalanine. Sequences without an unambiguous match to a single V gene segment were excluded from the earlier analysis of a few hundred of the donors. In an earlier analysis of almost 600 of the donors, a V segment was called functional when productive rearrangements were above 56.7%, and segregating when the standard deviation between donors exceeded 5%. To diagnose cytomegalovirus status from the catalog of TCR beta chain sequences, a statistical classification framework was built. V and J gene assignment, in a later analysis, came from comparing TCR nucleotide sequences with IMGT/GENE-DB human TR gene sequences. In a later analysis, CDR3 sequences and most-parsimonious VDJ recombination scenarios were assigned using the TCRdist pipeline. In a later analysis, every TCR beta chain was defined by the combination of its CDR3 amino acid sequence and its V-gene family, and reads without a unique V-gene family were dropped. As a way to deal with suspected cross-contamination and a sequencing artifact, a later analysis dropped approximately 570 nucleotide sequences that were highly shared and had low generation probability. In a later analysis, a clonal expansion index for each public chain was calculated from normalized within-repertoire ranks of inferred template counts. In a later analysis, generation probabilities were computed with a VDJ recombination model fitted to out-of-frame rearrangements, and the resulting probabilities were checked against IGoR. Hypergeometric tests were used in a later analysis to score TCR-TCR, TCR-HLA and TCR-CMV co-occurrence, with a repertoire-size bias correction applied to the TCR pairs. In a later analysis, false discovery rates were estimated by permuting HLA or CMV assignments 20 times. In a later analysis, co-occurring TCRs were grouped using DBSCAN, with TCRdist sequence similarity added in when clustering inside HLA-allele-positive subsets. Co-occurrence clustering excluded repertoires with fewer than 30,000 or more than 120,000 public chains, plus five with anomalous nucleotide sharing. TCRdb took over this immuneACCESS table, retaining in-frame rearrangements with V and J assigned. Such tables are incomplete; in checked studies, under half of the missing clones stem from an unresolved V gene, and the remainder is unexplained. From that table come the V and J calls and clone size; the DNA was used to work out D and trimming. This sample has some 210,000 clones in its table, and around 87% of those were observed once. The ten largest clones represent roughly 1.3% of the sample.

The cohort comprised around 700 healthy bone marrow donors. All cohort members were sampled while nominally healthy, although unrecorded immune exposures were likely present. The donor was CMV seronegative and belonged to the group of approximately 320 seronegative cohort members. A peripheral blood sample was provided by each donor, and peripheral blood mononuclear cells were used for TCR beta sequencing. Genomic DNA was extracted from the blood cell samples with the Qiagen DNeasy Blood Extraction Kit. From cysteine to phenylalanine, the CDR3 is 14 amino acids long. CDR3 DNA is the only sequence kept; it has 42 bases, read in frame from the first base. Deletion took 3 bases off V and 7 bases off J, with a span of 13 bases between the germline ends. As encoded in the germline V gene (reference sequence), CDR1 is LNHDA while CDR2 is SQIVND. The data originate from a study of cytomegalovirus exposure and HLA in healthy donors (dated by TCRdb to 2017 to 2019). As for the study more broadly: An earlier analysis of some 620 of the donors reported 276 Gb of sequence data and around 120 million unique TCR beta sequences obtained from about 179 million T cells. An early release that covered roughly 600 HLA-typed donors contained around 300 gigabases of sequencing data and 80 million or so unique TCR sequences. The genetic ancestry cluster associated with self-reported Caucasian donors included about 84% of the roughly 380 genotyped donors. The study aimed to test whether signatures of past pathogen exposure could be identified by cataloging public T cell receptors. The T cell repertoires of 550 to 850 subjects were profiled by immunosequencing and related to cytomegalovirus serostatus. Besides the first cohort of some 670 subjects, a separate validation cohort made up of about 120 different subjects was used. To predict cytomegalovirus infection status, the study combined high-throughput TCR immunosequencing, statistical association of individual TCRs with disease status, and machine learning. A later analysis re-analyzed previously published TCR beta repertoires from 666 donors and added high-resolution HLA genotyping to study TCR occurrence patterns. The later analysis used no new phenotypic data to find candidate immune exposures, relying instead on TCR beta sequences and their occurrence across donors. To decide whether each TCR beta V gene segment behaved as functional or pseudogenic, an earlier analysis of nearly 600 of the donors relied on high-throughput TCR beta sequencing. Alongside the repertoire data, information on donor age, sex, ethnicity and CMV serostatus was compiled. A later genetic analysis took genome-wide SNP genotypes for about three fifths of the roughly 700 donors and used that subset as a discovery cohort. Every repertoire in the discovery cohort had been generated on one and the same sequencing platform. HLA typing included class I and class II loci at four-digit resolution. Typing coverage varied by locus: roughly 629-640 donors for A, B, C, DRB1 and DQB1; under 550 for DQA1; more than 600 for DPA1; approximately 490 for DPB1. Five DR-DQ haplotypes were handled as single units for association and clustering because linkage in the cohort was strong. Among some 400 genotyped donors of the cohort, an average of around 220,000 unique TCR beta nucleotide sequences was sequenced per donor, of which about 19% were non-productive. What the work shows at the level of the full study, not this receptor alone: Approximately 18 rarely observed V segments, including chromosome 9 orphons, were excluded from the earlier analysis of a few hundred of the donors because counts were too low. Linkage disequilibrium might explain the correlated functional status among segregating V segments, but an unknown experimental factor could not be excluded. While some public TCRs were present in many individuals, most TCR sequences turned up only very rarely across donors. In vitro tests confirmed that a few of the cytomegalovirus-associated TCR beta chains recognize cytomegalovirus antigens. A later analysis found that most CMV-associated TCR beta chains appeared HLA-restricted, with HLA associations seemingly driven largely by CMV exposure. In an earlier analysis of some 640 of the donors, most TCR beta V segments were observed in productive rearrangements about 87% or about 30% of the time, broadly matching IMGT annotations. Roughly uniform sequencing depth across donors was assumed in presence/absence analyses, although this assumption may not hold. A later analysis found that TCR association rates varied across HLA loci, with DRB1 alleles showing the most associated TCRs and HLA-C alleles the fewest. Immune exposure information for the cohort was limited to CMV serostatus. Several of the top co-occurrence clusters appeared to be linked to parvovirus B19, influenza, CMV and Epstein-Barr virus, according to a later analysis. The authors suggested that the approach could potentially be extended to other disease states and immunological phenotypes. The study listed approximately 150 TCR beta chains as associated with cytomegalovirus. A later genetic analysis reported fewer N-insertions in productive TCRs among donors in an Asian-associated ancestry cluster than the approximately 670-donor mean. In a later analysis, HLA-associated TCR beta chains showed more clonal expansion and lower generation probabilities than non-associated chains that were equally common. A further reported finding was that TCR beta sequences accurately predicted the HLA-A and HLA-B alleles for most subjects in the first cohort. The classifier was reported to diagnose cytomegalovirus status with high specificity and sensitivity in both the original cohort and the validation cohort. When HLA alleles, especially DR and DQ, strongly co-occurred, attributing TCR associations to individual alleles was difficult. In a later genetic analysis, a missense DCLRE1C variant was associated with V-gene and J-gene trimming of TCR beta chains, and the association was replicated in an independent cohort. A cluster of highly shared sequence variants was judged likely to represent a technical artifact of the sequencing pipeline. Because some donors lacked HLA typing at each locus, the association tests relied only on the typed subset. Only TCR beta chains were sequenced in this cohort, and the absence of alpha or paired-chain data limited detectable features. In a later analysis, around 17,000 TCR beta sequences were associated with specific HLA alleles at a false discovery rate of 0.05. Some IMGT-functional V segments, including TRBV6-2 and TRBV6-3, could not be told apart with the 87-base-pair reads, so those segments were excluded.

This receptor was identified in a man aged 25-45 years in good health and CMV-seronegative. This sequence uses TRBV19 and TRBJ1-5; the D gene is possibly TRBD1, with 5 bases matching. Sequenced sample: PBMCs. The CDR3 has the sequence CASSIPGLGQPQHF. DNA sequence: TGTGCCAGTAGTATCCCAGGGTTGGGGCAGCCCCAGCATTTT.